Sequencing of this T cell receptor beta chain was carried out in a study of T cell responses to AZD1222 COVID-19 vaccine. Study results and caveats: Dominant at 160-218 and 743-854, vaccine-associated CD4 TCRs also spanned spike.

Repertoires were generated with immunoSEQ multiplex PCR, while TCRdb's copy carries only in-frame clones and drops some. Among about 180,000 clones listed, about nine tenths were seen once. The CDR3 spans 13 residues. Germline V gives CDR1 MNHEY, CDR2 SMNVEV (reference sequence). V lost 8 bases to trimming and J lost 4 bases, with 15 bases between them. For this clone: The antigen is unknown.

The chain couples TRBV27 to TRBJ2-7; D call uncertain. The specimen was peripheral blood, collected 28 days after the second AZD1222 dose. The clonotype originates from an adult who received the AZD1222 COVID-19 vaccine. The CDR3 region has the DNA TGTGCCAGCGGCGAGGACGAAAGTTACGAGCAGTACTTC. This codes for CASGEDESYEQYF.